This T cell receptor beta chain was sequenced in a study of shared clonotypes between healthy human individuals. CD45RO-negative, CCR7-selected cells formed the naive CD8 fraction, which excluded terminally differentiated effector memory CD45RA+ cells. The assay was immunoSEQ multiplex PCR, and TCRdb's table has in-frame clones only and misses some. This sample has 1.5 million to 2.5 million clones; less than 95% occur once, and the top ten carry roughly 1%. The receptor's source is a man in his late teens or twenties in good health. The sequenced sample was naive CD8+ T cells sorted from blood.

The CDR3 spells CASSHGSSPLHF. DNA of the CDR3: TGCGCCAGCAGCCATGGGTCTTCACCCCTCCACTTT. The chain uses TRBV4-1 and TRBJ1-6; D uncertain. With 3 bases removed from V and 9 bases from J, the gap between germline ends came to 6 bases. There are 12 residues in the CDR3. The germline gives CDR1 MGHRA, CDR2 YSYEKL.